This TCR beta chain was sequenced for a study of beta chain features in type 1 diabetes. Expressed TCRB transcripts were sequenced, since all the RNA that had been isolated was reverse transcribed. This table comes from immunoSEQ multiplex PCR, and its TCRdb copy is limited to in-frame clones, with some not included. The sample shows 160,000 or so clones, more than 9.5% of them seen only once. The ends were cut back, 5 bases at V and 0 bases at J, with 14 bases in the middle. This CDR3 has 16 residues. Per the germline V gene, CDR1 is LNHDA and CDR2 is SQIVND (reference sequence). This clone was seen at least ten times.

The sample was central memory CD4+ T cells from blood. The rearrangement joins TRBV19 to TRBJ2-4; no definite D call. The sequence was obtained from a man aged 18 to 29 in good health. In nucleotides, the CDR3 is TGTGCCAGTAGTCCAGGACGGCTTCTAGCCAAAAACATTCAGTACTTC. Translation: CASSPGRLLAKNIQYF. Full variable domain (rest looked up from reference TRBV19 and TRBJ2-4): DGGITQSPKYLFRKEGQNVTLSCEQNLNHDAMYWYRQDPGQGLRLIYYSQIVNDFQKGDIAEGYSVSREKKESFPLTVTSAQKNPTAFYLCASSPGRLLAKNIQYFGAGTRLSVL.